A single sample is the source of the 8 T cell receptor beta chains below, sequenced in a study of blood T cell repertoires in COVID-19. Clones were sequenced by immunoSEQ multiplex PCR, and TCRdb holds only the in-frame ones, with some missing. The data contain under 550,000 clones, around 90% of them singletons. Sequenced: peripheral blood. The receptors stem from a man younger than 30 with COVID-19, enrolled during active disease.

This clone was seen once. J is TRBJ2-1 and V is TRBV7-9; TRBD2 matches at 7 bases. Germline V gene lookup returns CDR1 SEHNR and CDR2 FQNEAQ (reference sequence). V lost 3 bases to trimming and J lost 7 bases; unmatched junction nucleotides: 3. The CDR3 length is 13 residues. The CDR3 DNA follows: TGTGCCAGCAGCTTGGGACTACAGAATGAGCAGTTCTTC. It translates to CASSLGLQNEQFF.

This rearrangement joins TRBV2 to TRBJ1-1; 9 nucleotides agree with TRBD1. The CDR3 extends over 15 amino acids. Germline CDR1 reads SNHLY; CDR2 reads FYNNEI. V gave up 4 bases and J gave up 5 bases; unmatched junction bases: 8. CDR3 in DNA: TGTGCCAGCAGTGGTCCACAGGGGGCATATACTGAAGCTTTCTTT. Translating gives CASSGPQGAYTEAFF. Supplemented by reference TRBV2 and TRBJ1-1, the full variable domain reads EPEVTQTPSHQVTQMGQEVILRCVPISNHLYFYWYRQILGQKVEFLVSFYNNEISEKSEIFDDQFSVERPDGSNFTLKIRSTKLEDSAMYFCASSGPQGAYTEAFFGQGTRLTVV.

This clone was picked up one time. The chain joins TRBV20-1 to TRBJ2-5, with D perhaps TRBD2 (6 bases). The germline CDR1 and CDR2 sequences are DFQATT and SNEGSKA (reference sequence). V was clipped by 5 bases and J by 7 bases, with 11 bases between them. CDR3 length: 11 residues. For the CDR3, the DNA is TGCAGTGCTCACCTGGGGGGGACCCAGTACTTC. Encoded protein: CSAHLGGTQYF.

The chain has TRBV5-4 and TRBJ1-1, with 9 bases lining up with TRBD1. The germline gives CDR1 SGHNT, CDR2 YYREEE (reference sequence). The trim removed 2 bases at V and 4 bases at J, leaving 6 bases unmatched. The CDR3 length is 15 residues. CDR3 DNA sequence: TGTGCCAGCAGCTTCCCCGGGACAGGGACCACTGAAGCTTTCTTT. Amino acid sequence: CASSFPGTGTTEAFF.

The chain combines TRBV11-1 with TRBJ2-3, with 10 bases identical to TRBD2. The CDR3 has 14 amino acids. Germline assignment: CDR1 SGHAT and CDR2 FQDESV (reference sequence). Trimming removed 6 bases from V and 2 bases from J; junction bases left unmatched: 2. The CDR3 sequence is CASSTSGTTDTQYF. The CDR3 nucleotides are TGTGCCAGCAGTACTAGCGGGACCACAGATACGCAGTATTTT.

V gene TRBV2 combines with J gene TRBJ1-2; TRBD1 agrees at 7 bases. Germline V gene data show CDR1 as SNHLY and CDR2 as FYNNEI. V dropped 2 bases and J dropped 7; count of bases not matched to a gene: 4. The CDR3 has 13 amino acids. The CDR3 DNA reads TGTGCCAGCAGTGAAAACAGGGGTCGTGGCTACACCTTC. Amino acid sequence: CASSENRGRGYTF.

This clone was detected a few times. The chain employs TRBV11-3 and TRBJ1-2; D is undetermined. CDR1 and CDR2 (germline): SGHNT, YENEEA. This CDR3 is 13 amino acids long. Deletions cut 1 base from V and 5 bases from J, with 8 bases between. The CDR3 coding sequence is TGTGCCAGCAGCTTAGCCGGAGAATATGGCTACACCTTC. Protein product: CASSLAGEYGYTF. The whole variable domain, remainder taken from reference TRBV11-3 and TRBJ1-2, is EAGVVQSPRYKIIEKKQPVAFWCNPISGHNTLYWYLQNLGQGPELLIRYENEEAVDDSQLPKDRFSAERLKGVDSTLKIQPAELGDSAVYLCASSLAGEYGYTFGSGTRLTVV.

On this clone: Other DNA sequences within the sample encode an identical CDR3. The V and J genes are TRBV7-9 and TRBJ2-5; 11 positions match TRBD1. J lost 5 bases, V lost 5 bases, and 4 bases had no gene match. The length of the CDR3 is 14 residues. CDR1 SEHNR and CDR2 FQNEAQ come from the germline V gene (reference sequence). CDR3 sequence reads: CASSPRDRGETQYF. CDR3 nucleotides: TGTGCCAGCAGCCCCCGGGACAGGGGGGAGACCCAGTACTTC.